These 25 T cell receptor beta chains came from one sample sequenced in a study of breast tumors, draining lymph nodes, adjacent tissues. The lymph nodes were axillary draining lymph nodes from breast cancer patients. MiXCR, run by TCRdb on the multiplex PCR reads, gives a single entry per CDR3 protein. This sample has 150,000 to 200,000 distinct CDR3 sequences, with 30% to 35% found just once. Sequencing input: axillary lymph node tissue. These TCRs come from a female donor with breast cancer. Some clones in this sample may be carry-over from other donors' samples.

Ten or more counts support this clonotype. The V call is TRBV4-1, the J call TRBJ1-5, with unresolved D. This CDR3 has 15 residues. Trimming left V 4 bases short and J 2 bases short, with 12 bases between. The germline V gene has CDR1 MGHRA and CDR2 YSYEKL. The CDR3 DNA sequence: TGCGCCAGCAGCCCAGAGGAGGGTGGCAATCAGCCCCAGCATTTT. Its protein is CASSPEEGGNQPQHF.

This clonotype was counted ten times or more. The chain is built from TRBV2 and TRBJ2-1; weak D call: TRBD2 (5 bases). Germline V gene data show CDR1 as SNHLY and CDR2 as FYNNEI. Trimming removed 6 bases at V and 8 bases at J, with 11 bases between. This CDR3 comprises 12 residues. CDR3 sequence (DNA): TGTGCCAGCAGGCCTCTAGCCGATGAGCAGTTCTTC. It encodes CASRPLADEQFF.

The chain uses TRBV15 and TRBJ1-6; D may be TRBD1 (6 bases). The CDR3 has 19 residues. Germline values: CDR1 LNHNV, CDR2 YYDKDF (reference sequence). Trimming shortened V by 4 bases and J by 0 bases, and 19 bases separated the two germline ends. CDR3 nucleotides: TGTGCCACCAGCATCAAAGGGGGGCGGCCAAGCTCCTATAATTCACCCCTCCACTTT. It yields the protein CATSIKGGRPSSYNSPLHF.

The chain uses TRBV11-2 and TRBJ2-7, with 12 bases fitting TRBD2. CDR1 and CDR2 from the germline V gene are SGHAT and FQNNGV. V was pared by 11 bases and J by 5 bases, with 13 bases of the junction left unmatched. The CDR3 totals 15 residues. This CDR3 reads CAGGPRTSGADEQYF. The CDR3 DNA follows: TGTGCCGGCGGCCCAAGGACTAGCGGGGCCGACGAGCAGTACTTC. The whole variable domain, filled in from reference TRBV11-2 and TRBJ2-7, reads EAGVAQSPRYKIIEKRQSVAFWCNPISGHATLYWYQQILGQGPKLLIQFQNNGVVDDSQLPKDRFSAERLKGVDSTLKIQPAKLEDSAVYLCAGGPRTSGADEQYFGPGTRLTVT.

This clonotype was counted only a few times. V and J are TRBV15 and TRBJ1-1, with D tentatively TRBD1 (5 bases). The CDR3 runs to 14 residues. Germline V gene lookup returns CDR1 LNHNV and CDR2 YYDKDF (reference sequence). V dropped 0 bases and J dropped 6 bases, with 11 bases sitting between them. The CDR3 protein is CATSRERWGPEAFF. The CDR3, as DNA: TGTGCCACCAGCAGAGAGAGGTGGGGCCCTGAAGCTTTCTTT.

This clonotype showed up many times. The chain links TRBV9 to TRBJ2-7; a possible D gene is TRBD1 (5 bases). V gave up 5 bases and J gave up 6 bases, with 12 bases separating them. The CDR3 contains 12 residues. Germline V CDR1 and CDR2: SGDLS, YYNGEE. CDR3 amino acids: CASSDARGEQYF. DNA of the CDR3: TGTGCCAGCAGTGACGCTAGGGGCGAGCAGTACTTC.

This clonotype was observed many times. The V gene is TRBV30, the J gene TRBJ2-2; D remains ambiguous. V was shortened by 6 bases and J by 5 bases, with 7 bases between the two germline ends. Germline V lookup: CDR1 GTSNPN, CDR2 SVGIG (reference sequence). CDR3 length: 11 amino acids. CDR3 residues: CACHSTGELFF. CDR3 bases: TGTGCCTGCCATTCGACCGGGGAGCTGTTTTTT.

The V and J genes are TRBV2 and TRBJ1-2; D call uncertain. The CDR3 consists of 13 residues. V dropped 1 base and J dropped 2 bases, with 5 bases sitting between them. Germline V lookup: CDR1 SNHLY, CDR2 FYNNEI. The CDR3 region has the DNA TGTGCCAGCAGTGAAGTTAACAACTATGGCTACACCTTC. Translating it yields CASSEVNNYGYTF. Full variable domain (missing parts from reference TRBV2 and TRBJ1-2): EPEVTQTPSHQVTQMGQEVILRCVPISNHLYFYWYRQILGQKVEFLVSFYNNEISEKSEIFDDQFSVERPDGSNFTLKIRSTKLEDSAMYFCASSEVNNYGYTFGSGTRLTVV.

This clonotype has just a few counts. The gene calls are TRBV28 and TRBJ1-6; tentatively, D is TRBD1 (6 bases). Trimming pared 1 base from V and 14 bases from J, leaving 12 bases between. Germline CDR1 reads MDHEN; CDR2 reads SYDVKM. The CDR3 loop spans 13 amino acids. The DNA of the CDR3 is TGTGCCAGCAGTTTATTAACAGGGTATTCCCTCCACTTT. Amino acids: CASSLLTGYSLHF.

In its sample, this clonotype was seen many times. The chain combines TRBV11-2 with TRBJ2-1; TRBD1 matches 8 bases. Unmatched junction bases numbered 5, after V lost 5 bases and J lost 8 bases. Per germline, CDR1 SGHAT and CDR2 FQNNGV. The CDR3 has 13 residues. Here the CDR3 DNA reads TGTGCCAGCAGCCCGACAGGGGTCCATGAGCAGTTCTTC. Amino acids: CASSPTGVHEQFF.

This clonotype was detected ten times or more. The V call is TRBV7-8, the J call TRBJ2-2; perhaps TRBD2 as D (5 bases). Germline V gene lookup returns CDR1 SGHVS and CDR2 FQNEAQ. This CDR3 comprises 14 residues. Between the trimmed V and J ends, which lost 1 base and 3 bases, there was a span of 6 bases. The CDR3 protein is CASSLGRDTGELFF. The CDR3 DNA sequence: TGTGCCAGCAGCTTAGGGCGGGACACCGGGGAGCTGTTTTTT.

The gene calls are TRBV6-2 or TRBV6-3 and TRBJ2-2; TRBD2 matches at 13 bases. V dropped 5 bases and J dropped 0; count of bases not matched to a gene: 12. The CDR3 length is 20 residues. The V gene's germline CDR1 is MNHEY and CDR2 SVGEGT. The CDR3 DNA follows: TGTGCCAGCAGTCACCGCCTTTTTACTAGCGGGAGGGCGAACACCGGGGAGCTGTTTTTT. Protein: CASSHRLFTSGRANTGELFF.

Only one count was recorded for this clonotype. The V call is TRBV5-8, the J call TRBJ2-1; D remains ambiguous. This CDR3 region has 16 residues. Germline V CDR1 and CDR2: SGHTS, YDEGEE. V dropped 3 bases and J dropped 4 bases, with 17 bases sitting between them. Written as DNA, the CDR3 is TGTGCCAGCAGCTCCCCCGCGGAGCAGACTTACAATGAGCAGTTCTTC. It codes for CASSSPAEQTYNEQFF.

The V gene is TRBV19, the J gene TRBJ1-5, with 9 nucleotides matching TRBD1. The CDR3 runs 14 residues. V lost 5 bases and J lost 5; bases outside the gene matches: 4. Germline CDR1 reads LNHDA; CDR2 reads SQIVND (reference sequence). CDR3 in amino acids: CASSVTGGYQPQHF. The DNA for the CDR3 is TGTGCCAGTAGTGTAACAGGGGGCTATCAGCCCCAGCATTTT.

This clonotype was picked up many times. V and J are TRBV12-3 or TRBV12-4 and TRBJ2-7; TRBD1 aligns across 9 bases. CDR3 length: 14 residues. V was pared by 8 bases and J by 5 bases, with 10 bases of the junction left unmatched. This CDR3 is CASPGQGPNNEQYF. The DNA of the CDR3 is TGTGCCAGCCCGGGACAGGGCCCAAACAACGAGCAGTACTTC.

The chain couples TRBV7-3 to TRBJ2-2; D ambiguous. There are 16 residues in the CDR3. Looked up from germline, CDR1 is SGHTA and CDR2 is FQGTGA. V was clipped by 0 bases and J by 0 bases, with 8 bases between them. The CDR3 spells CASSLTRDSNTGELFF. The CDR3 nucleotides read TGTGCCAGCAGCTTAACAAGGGATTCGAACACCGGGGAGCTGTTTTTT.

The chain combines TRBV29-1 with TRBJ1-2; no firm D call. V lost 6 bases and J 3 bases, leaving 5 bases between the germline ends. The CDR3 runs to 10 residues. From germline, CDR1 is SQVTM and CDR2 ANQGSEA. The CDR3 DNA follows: TGCAGCGTCTCTTACTATGGCTACACCTTC. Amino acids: CSVSYYGYTF.

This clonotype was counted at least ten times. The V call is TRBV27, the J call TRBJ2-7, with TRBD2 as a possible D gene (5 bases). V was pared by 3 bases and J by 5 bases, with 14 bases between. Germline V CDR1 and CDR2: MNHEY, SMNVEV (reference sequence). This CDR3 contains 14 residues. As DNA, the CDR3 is TGTGCCAGCAGTTTCACTAGTGGCCCGCACGAGCAGTACTTC. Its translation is CASSFTSGPHEQYF.

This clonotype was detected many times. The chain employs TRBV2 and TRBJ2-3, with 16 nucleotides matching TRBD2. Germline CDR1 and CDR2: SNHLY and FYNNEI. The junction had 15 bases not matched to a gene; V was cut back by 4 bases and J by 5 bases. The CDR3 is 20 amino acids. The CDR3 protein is CASSGESLGTSGGEVDTQYF. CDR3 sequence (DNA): TGTGCCAGCAGTGGCGAGAGCCTCGGGACTAGCGGGGGGGAGGTAGATACGCAGTATTTT.

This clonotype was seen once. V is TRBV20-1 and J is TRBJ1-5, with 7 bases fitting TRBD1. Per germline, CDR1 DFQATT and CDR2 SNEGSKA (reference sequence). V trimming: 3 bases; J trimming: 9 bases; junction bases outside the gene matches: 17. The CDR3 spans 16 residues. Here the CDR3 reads CSARTLRGGSPRPQHF. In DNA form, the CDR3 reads TGCAGTGCTAGGACGCTCAGGGGGGGCTCTCCGCGGCCCCAGCATTTT.

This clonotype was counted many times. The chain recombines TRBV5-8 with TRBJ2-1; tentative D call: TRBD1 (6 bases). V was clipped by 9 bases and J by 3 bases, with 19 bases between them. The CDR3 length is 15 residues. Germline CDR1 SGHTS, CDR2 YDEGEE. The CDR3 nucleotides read TGTGCCACGGCGGTCGGGACAAGAATCTACAATGAGCAGTTCTTC. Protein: CATAVGTRIYNEQFF.

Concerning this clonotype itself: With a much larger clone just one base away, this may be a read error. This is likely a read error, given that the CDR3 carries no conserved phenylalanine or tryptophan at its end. CDR3 sequence: CATSDFARGRGSYNEQFL. The CDR3 nucleotides read TGTGCCACCAGTGATTTCGCTAGGGGGCGAGGGTCCTACAATGAGCAGTTCCTC. The rearrangement links TRBV24-1 to TRBJ2-1, with 7 positions matching TRBD1. This CDR3 contains 18 residues. CDR1 KGHDR and CDR2 SFDVKD come from the germline V gene. With 1 base clipped from V and 1 base from J, the junction kept 9 bases outside the gene matches.

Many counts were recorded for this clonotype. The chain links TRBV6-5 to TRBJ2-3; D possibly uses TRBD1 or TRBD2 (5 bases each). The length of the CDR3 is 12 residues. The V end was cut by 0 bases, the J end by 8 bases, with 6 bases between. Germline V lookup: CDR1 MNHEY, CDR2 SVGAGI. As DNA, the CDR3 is TGTGCCAGCAGTTACTCAGGGACTACGCAGTATTTT. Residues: CASSYSGTTQYF.

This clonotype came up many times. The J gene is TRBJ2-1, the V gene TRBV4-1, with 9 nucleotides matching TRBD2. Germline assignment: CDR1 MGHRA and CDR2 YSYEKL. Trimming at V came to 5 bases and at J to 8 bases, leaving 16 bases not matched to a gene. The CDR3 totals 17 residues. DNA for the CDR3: TGCGCCAGCAGCTCCATAAGGGCGGGGGGGATAAAAGATGAGCAGTTCTTC. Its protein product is CASSSIRAGGIKDEQFF.

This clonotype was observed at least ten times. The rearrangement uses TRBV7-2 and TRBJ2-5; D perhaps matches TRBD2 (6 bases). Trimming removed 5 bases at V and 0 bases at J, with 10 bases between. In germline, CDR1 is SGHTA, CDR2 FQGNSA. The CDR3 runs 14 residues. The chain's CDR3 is CASSPTRYQETQYF. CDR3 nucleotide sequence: TGTGCCAGCAGCCCGACTAGGTACCAAGAGACCCAGTACTTC.